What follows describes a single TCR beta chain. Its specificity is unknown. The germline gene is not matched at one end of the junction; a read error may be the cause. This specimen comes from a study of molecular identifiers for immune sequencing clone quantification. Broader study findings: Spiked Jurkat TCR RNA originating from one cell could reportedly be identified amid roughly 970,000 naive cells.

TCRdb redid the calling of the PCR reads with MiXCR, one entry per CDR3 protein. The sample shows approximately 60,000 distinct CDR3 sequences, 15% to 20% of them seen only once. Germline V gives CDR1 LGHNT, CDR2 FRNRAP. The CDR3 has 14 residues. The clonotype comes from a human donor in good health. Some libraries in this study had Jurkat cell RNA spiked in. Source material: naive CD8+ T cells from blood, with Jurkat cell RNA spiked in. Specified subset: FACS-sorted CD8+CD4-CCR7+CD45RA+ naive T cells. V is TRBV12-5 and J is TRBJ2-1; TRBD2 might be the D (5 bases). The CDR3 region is CASGPTGSYNEQSF. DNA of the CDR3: TGTGCTAGTGGTCCGACGGGGAGTTACAATGAGCAGTCCTTC.